This is a list of T cell receptor beta chains from one sample in a study of blood T cell repertoires in COVID-19. Data came from immunoSEQ multiplex PCR; TCRdb stores just in-frame clones and leaves some out. The table records over 35,000 clones, 70% to 90% of them present only once. What was sequenced was peripheral blood. Receptors were obtained from a human donor in a cohort sampled during active COVID-19. Each CDR3 is given with its conserved first and last residue. A D gene is named only where the DNA matches it firmly. Rows give clone size only sometimes, using once, few, many, or a class for an expanded clone.

v_call	d_call	j_call	clone_size	cdr3_aa	cdr3_nt
TRBV1	-	TRBJ1-2	-	CTSSQDERASRGQGANYGYTF	TGCACCAGCAGCCAAGATGAACGGGCATCGAGGGGACAGGGGGCTAACTATGGCTACACCTTC
TRBV7-9	-	TRBJ1-2	-	CASSLYRDRFSIGYTF	TGTGCCAGCAGCTTATACCGCGACAGATTCAGTATCGGCTACACCTTC
TRBV6-1	TRBD1	TRBJ1-1	-	CASSDGHRGTEAFF	TGTGCCAGCAGTGATGGGCACAGGGGGACTGAAGCTTTCTTT
TRBV5-4	-	TRBJ1-6	-	CASSLGLGGPNSPLHF	TGTGCCAGCAGCCTTGGCCTTGGAGGCCCTAATTCACCCCTCCACTTT
TRBV11-2	TRBD2	TRBJ2-7	once	CASSRGLAGGRLKYEQYF	TGTGCCAGCAGCCGGGGACTAGCGGGGGGGCGACTTAAGTACGAGCAGTACTTC
TRBV4-1	TRBD1	TRBJ2-7	-	CASSRGGQETYEQYF	TGCGCCAGCAGCCGCGGAGGACAGGAGACCTACGAGCAGTACTTC
TRBV27	TRBD2	TRBJ2-5	-	CASSVTGGRETQYF	TGTGCCAGCAGTGTCACGGGGGGTCGGGAGACCCAGTACTTC
TRBV6-4	TRBD1	TRBJ2-2	-	CASSDGSGGTGELFF	TGTGCCAGCAGTGATGGGTCAGGGGGCACCGGGGAGCTGTTTTTT
TRBV19	-	TRBJ1-6	-	CASSIARGYNSPLHF	TGTGCCAGTAGTATAGCTCGGGGTTATAATTCACCCCTCCACTTT
TRBV14	-	TRBJ1-2	-	CASSQEAYGYTF	TGTGCCAGCAGCCAAGAGGCCTATGGCTACACCTTC
TRBV3-1/TRBV3-2	TRBD2	TRBJ2-3	-	CASNVLAGSTDTQYF	TGTGCCAGCAACGTACTAGCGGGGAGCACAGATACGCAGTATTTT